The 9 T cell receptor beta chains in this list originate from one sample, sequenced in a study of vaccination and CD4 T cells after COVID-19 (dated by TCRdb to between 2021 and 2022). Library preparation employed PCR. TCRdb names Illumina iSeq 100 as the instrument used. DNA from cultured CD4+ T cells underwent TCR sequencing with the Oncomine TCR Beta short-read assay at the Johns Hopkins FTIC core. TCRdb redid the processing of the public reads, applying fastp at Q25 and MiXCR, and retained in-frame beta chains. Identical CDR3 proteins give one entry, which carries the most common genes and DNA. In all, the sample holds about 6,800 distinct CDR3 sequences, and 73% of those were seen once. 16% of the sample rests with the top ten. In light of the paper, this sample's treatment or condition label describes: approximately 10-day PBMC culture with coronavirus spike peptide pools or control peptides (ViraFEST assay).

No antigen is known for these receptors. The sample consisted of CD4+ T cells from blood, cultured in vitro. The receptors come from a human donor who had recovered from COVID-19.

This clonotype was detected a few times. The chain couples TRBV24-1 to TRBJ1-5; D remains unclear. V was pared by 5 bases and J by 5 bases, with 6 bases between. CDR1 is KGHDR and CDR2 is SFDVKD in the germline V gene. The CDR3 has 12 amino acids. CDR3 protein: CATSVPDQPQHF. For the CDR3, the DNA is TGTGCCACCAGTGTCCCCGATCAGCCCCAGCATTTT.

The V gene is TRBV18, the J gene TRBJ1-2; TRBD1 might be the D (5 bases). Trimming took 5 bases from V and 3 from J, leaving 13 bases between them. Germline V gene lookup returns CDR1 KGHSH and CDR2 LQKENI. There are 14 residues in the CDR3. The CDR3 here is CASSNRPGDYGYTF. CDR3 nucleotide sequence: TGTGCCAGCTCAAACAGGCCGGGGGACTATGGCTACACCTTC.

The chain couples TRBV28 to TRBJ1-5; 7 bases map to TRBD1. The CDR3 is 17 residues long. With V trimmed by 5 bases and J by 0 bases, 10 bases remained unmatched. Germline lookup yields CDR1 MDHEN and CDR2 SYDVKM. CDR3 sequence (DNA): TGTGCCAGCAGTGTACCCGGGACAGCATATAGCAATCAGCCCCAGCATTTT. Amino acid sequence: CASSVPGTAYSNQPQHF. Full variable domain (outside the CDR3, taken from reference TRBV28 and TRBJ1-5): DVKVTQSSRYLVKRTGEKVFLECVQDMDHENMFWYRQDPGLGLRLIYFSYDVKMKEKGDIPEGYSVSREKKERFSLILESASTNQTSMYLCASSVPGTAYSNQPQHFGDGTRLSIL.

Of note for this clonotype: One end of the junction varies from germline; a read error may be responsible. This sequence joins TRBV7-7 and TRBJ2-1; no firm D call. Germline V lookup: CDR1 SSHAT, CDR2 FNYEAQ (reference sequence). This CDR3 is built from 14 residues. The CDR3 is CASSPWSDYNEQFF. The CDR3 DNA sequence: TGTGCTAGCAGCCCGTGGTCGGACTACAATGAGCAGTTCTTC.

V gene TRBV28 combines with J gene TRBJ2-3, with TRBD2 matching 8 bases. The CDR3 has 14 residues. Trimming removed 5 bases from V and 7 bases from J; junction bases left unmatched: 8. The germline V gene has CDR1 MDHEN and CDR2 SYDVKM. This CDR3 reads CASSGGTRLNTQYF. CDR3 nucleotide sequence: TGTGCCAGCAGTGGGGGGACTAGACTAAATACGCAGTATTTT.

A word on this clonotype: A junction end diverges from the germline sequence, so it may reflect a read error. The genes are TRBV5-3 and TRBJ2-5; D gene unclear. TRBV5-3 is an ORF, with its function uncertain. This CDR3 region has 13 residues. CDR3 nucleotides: TGTGCCAGCAGCTTCCCCCCCCAAGAGACCCAGTACTTC. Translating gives CASSFPPQETQYF.

For the CDR3, the DNA is TGTGCCAGCAGCCCCAGAGGATTAGAGGGGACTGAAGCTTTCTTT. This gives the protein CASSPRGLEGTEAFF. The gene calls are TRBV7-3 and TRBJ1-1, with D possibly matching TRBD1 (5 bases). Germline V CDR1 and CDR2: SGHTA, FQGTGA. This CDR3 spans 15 amino acids. V was pared by 5 bases and J by 5 bases, with 18 bases between.

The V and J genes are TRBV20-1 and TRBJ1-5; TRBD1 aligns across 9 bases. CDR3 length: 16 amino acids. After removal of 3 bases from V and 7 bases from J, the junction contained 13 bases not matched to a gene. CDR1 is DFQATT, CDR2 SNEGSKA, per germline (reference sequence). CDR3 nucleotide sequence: TGCAGTGCTAGCAGGTCGGGACAGGGAGGGGGCCAGCCCCAGCATTTT. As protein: CSASRSGQGGGQPQHF.

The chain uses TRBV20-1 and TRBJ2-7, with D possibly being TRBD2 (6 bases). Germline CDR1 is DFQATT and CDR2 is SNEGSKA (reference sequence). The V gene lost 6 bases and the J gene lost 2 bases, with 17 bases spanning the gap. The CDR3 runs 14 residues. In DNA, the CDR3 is TGCAGTGCGATATGGGTTGGGGGGACCTACGAGCAGTACTTC. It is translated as CSAIWVGGTYEQYF.